This T cell receptor beta chain appears in the sequencing data of a study of blood T cell repertoires in COVID-19. This clone turned up a few times. The assay was immunoSEQ multiplex PCR, and TCRdb's table has in-frame clones only and misses some. The data contain about 130,000 clones, about 85% of them singletons. This CDR3 region has 17 residues. V was pared by 5 bases and J by 4 bases, with 12 bases of the junction left unmatched. Germline assignment: CDR1 SEHNR and CDR2 FQNEAQ (reference sequence). What was sequenced was peripheral blood. The V gene is TRBV7-9, the J gene TRBJ1-3; TRBD1 matches 9 bases. This receptor was obtained from a man aged 60-69 years with acute or convalescent COVID-19. CDR3 nucleotide sequence: TGTGCCAGCAGCCTCCTCCTTGGACAGGGGAGAGGAAACACCATATATTTT. Its translation: CASSLLLGQGRGNTIYF.